This T cell receptor (beta chain) emerged from a study of control samples from healthy donors and cancer patients. TCRdb's copy holds only in-frame clones and misses some; the assay was immunoSEQ multiplex PCR. The sample lists about 130,000 clones, around nine tenths occurring once. In its sample, this clone was seen once. V gave up 0 bases and J gave up 7 bases, with 19 bases separating them. The CDR3 length is 16 residues. CDR1 and CDR2 (germline): SGHRS, YFSETQ. The rearrangement links TRBV5-1 to TRBJ1-2, with D maybe TRBD1 (5 bases). The sequence came from a man in his forties in good health. The sequencing input was blood. CDR3: CASSLAGDPSWGGYTF. CDR3 DNA: TGCGCCAGCAGCTTGGCCGGGGACCCCTCGTGGGGTGGCTACACCTTC.